The rows below give T cell receptor beta chains drawn from one sample of a study of T-cell reconstitution after alpha-beta-depleted transplantation in children. TCRdb redid the calling of the PCR reads with MiXCR, one entry per CDR3 protein. Of approximately 350,000 distinct CDR3 sequences in the sample, roughly 17% were seen once. Sequences were derived from PBMCs, mostly from graft donor cells, sampled 360 days after TCRalphabeta/CD19-depleted stem cell transplant. These receptor sequences come from a male patient aged 2 to 9 who had a stem cell transplant for acute lymphoblastic leukemia, so the T cells may come from the graft donor. CDR3s include the opening cysteine and the closing phenylalanine or tryptophan. The D gene is left open where the match is weak. The size of a clone is reported for some rows only, either as once, few or many, or as a class for expanded clones.

DNA	CDR3	J	length	D	size	V
TGCGCCAGCAGCCAAGATGAGGGGGACATCGAGACCCAGTACTTC	CASSQDEGDIETQYF	TRBJ2-5	15	.	.	TRBV4-3
TGTGCCAGCAGCTTAGGGGTAGATGGCTACACCTTC	CASSLGVDGYTF	TRBJ1-2	12	.	many	TRBV7-9
TGTGCCAGCAGTTTAGCGCCCCAAGTCGCACCAGATACGCAGTATTTT	CASSLAPQVAPDTQYF	TRBJ2-3	16	.	few	TRBV12-3/TRBV12-4
TGTGCCAGCAGTTTTAGGTATGAGACTAGCGGGAACTCCTACGAGCAGTACTTC	CASSFRYETSGNSYEQYF	TRBJ2-7	18	TRBD2	.	TRBV28
TGTGCCAGCAGCCGCCTATGCCTCGATGGAGGGATTGGGACCTGCGAGCAGTACTTC	CASSRLCLDGGIGTCEQYF	TRBJ2-7	19	.	many	TRBV6-2/TRBV6-3
TGTGCCAGCCGACGGTACAACACTGAAGCTTTCTTT	CASRRYNTEAFF	TRBJ1-1	12	.	.	TRBV6-2/TRBV6-3
TGTGCCAGCAGTTCCCCGGGATCCCTCTATGGCTACACCTTC	CASSSPGSLYGYTF	TRBJ1-2	14	.	.	TRBV6-5
TGTGCCAGCAGTTTAGTAGCGGGCTTCTACGAGCAGTACTTC	CASSLVAGFYEQYF	TRBJ2-7	14	TRBD2	few	TRBV28
TGTGCCATCAAGGGACTAGCGAACACCGGGGAGCTGTTTTTT	CAIKGLANTGELFF	TRBJ2-2	14	TRBD2	few	TRBV10-3
TGTGCCAGCAGCTTAGATTTGAGTCGGTCCCGGAGGGCCTACGAGCAGTACTTC	CASSLDLSRSRRAYEQYF	TRBJ2-7	18	.	.	TRBV11-2
TGTGCCAGCAGCTTAGGTATAGCGGGGACCTACGAGCAGTACTTC	CASSLGIAGTYEQYF	TRBJ2-7	15	TRBD2	many	TRBV7-2
TGTGCCAGCAGTTTCGCCACAGGGGTGGGAGGTGAAAAACTGTTTTTT	CASSFATGVGGEKLFF	TRBJ1-4	16	TRBD1	.	TRBV12-3/TRBV12-4
TGCAGTGCTAGAAGGACGGCTTCCTACGAGCAGTACTTC	CSARRTASYEQYF	TRBJ2-7	13	.	few	TRBV20-1
TGTGCCAGCAGCCGAATGATGGCACGGGACTCGAACTACAATGAGCAGTTCTTC	CASSRMMARDSNYNEQFF	TRBJ2-1	18	.	few	TRBV3-1
TGTGCCAGCAGTTTAGGAGTCGGGGTGCAGTACTTC	CASSLGVGVQYF	TRBJ2-7	12	.	.	TRBV12-3/TRBV12-4
TGCGCCAGCAGCCAGACAGTCCAGGAGACCCAGTACTTC	CASSQTVQETQYF	TRBJ2-5	13	.	few	TRBV4-1
TGTGCCAGCAGCTTAAACGGAAACTACGAGCAGTACTTC	CASSLNGNYEQYF	TRBJ2-7	13	.	.	TRBV7-2